What follows are 6 T cell receptor beta chains derived from one specimen sequenced in a study of CD8 T cells in Susac syndrome. RNA was extracted with the RNeasy kit, and a quantity of roughly 0.5 to 1 ug was reverse transcribed using random hexamers. TCRdb passed the immunoSEQ multiplex PCR reads through MiXCR, listing each CDR3 protein once. The sample has 130,000 to 150,000 distinct CDR3 sequences, approximately 93% seen once. Specimen: CD4+ T cells from PBMCs. Every receptor here comes from a human donor in good health.

This chain uses TRBV7-6 with TRBJ2-7; TRBD1 matches 7 bases. Germline V CDR1 and CDR2: SGHVS, FNYEAQ. The CDR3 is made up of 14 amino acids. Unmatched junction bases numbered 8, after V lost 7 bases and J lost 2 bases. The DNA of the CDR3 is TGTGCCAGCACCCCTGGGACAGAGGCCTACGAGCAGTACTTC. Protein product: CASTPGTEAYEQYF.

The chain carries TRBV18 and TRBJ2-3, with 7 bases aligning to TRBD2. The trim removed 2 bases at V and 4 bases at J, leaving 6 bases unmatched. CDR1 is KGHSH, CDR2 LQKENI, per germline. CDR3 length: 15 residues. The CDR3 coding sequence is TGTGCCAGCTCACCAACTAGCGAACGTGCAGATACGCAGTATTTT. Its protein product is CASSPTSERADTQYF.

The chain joins TRBV5-4 to TRBJ2-1; D is undetermined. Germline assignment: CDR1 SGHNT and CDR2 YYREEE (reference sequence). Trimming shortened V by 3 bases and J by 8 bases, and 12 bases separated the two germline ends. This CDR3 has 13 amino acids. CDR3 DNA: TGTGCCAGCAGCTCCCTTGTACGCGATGAGCAGTTCTTC. Its protein is CASSSLVRDEQFF. Full variable domain (remainder filled in from reference TRBV5-4 and TRBJ2-1): ETGVTQSPTHLIKTRGQQVTLRCSSQSGHNTVSWYQQALGQGPQFIFQYYREEENGRGNFPPRFSGLQFPNYSSELNVNALELDDSALYLCASSSLVRDEQFFGPGTRLTVL.

This sequence joins TRBV7-2 and TRBJ2-1; 10 bases align to TRBD2. Germline V gene lookup returns CDR1 SGHTA and CDR2 FQGNSA. The CDR3 consists of 15 residues. With V trimmed by 5 bases and J by 3 bases, 4 bases remained unmatched. CDR3 in DNA: TGTGCCAGCAGCCGGAGCGGGAGGGACTACAATGAGCAGTTCTTC. Translated, it gives CASSRSGRDYNEQFF.

V gene TRBV19 combines with J gene TRBJ1-2; D might be TRBD1 (5 bases). The CDR3 extends over 14 amino acids. CDR1 is LNHDA and CDR2 is SQIVND in the germline V gene (reference sequence). V was cut by 8 bases and J by 6 bases, with 19 bases left in between. The CDR3 sequence is CASHRGVPGNGYTF. Written as DNA, the CDR3 is TGTGCCAGTCACCGAGGGGTTCCGGGAAATGGCTACACCTTC.

The chain is built from TRBV20-1 and TRBJ2-2; possible D gene TRBD2, 5 bases. This CDR3 is built from 15 residues. The germline V and J ends were trimmed by 4 bases and 0 bases, with 12 bases remaining between them. Germline CDR1 is DFQATT and CDR2 is SNEGSKA (reference sequence). The CDR3 is CSAIPSGTNTGELFF. The CDR3 DNA reads as TGCAGTGCTATCCCCAGCGGCACGAACACCGGGGAGCTGTTTTTT.